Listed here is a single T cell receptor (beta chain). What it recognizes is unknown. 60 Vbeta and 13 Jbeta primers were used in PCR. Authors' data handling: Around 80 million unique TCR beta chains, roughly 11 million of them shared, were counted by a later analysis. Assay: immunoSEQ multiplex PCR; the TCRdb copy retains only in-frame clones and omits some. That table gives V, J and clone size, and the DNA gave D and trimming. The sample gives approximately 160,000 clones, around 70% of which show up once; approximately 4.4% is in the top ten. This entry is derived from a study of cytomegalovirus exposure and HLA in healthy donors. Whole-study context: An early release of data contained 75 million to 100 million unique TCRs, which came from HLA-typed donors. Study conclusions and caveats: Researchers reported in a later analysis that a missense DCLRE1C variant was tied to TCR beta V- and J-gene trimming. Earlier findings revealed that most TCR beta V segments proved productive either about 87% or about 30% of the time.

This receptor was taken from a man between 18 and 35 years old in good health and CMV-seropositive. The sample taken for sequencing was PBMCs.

CDR3 loop: CASSLPGSNTGELFF. Written as DNA, the CDR3 is TGTGCCAGCAGCTTGCCAGGTTCGAACACCGGGGAGCTGTTTTTT. This rearrangement joins TRBV11-2 to TRBJ2-2, with D hard to call. Germline lookup yields CDR1 SGHAT and CDR2 FQNNGV. CDR3 size: 15 residues. Trimming removed 3 bases from V and 0 bases from J, with 8 bases in between.